The sequence of this TCR beta chain was determined in a study of spatial heterogeneity in lung cancer. Broader study findings: Expanded intratumoral alpha and beta TCR counts tracked tumor mutation counts.

Time point reported: sample taken at primary tumor resection. By share, this clonotype ranks as medium-sized. Its antigen is unknown. V lost 0 bases, J lost 0 bases, and 9 bases lay in between. The CDR3 is 16 residues long. Germline CDR1 is SGHTA and CDR2 is FQGNSA. Via MiXCR, TCRdb re-called the 5' RACE reads, giving one row per CDR3 protein. In the table there are a few thousand distinct CDR3 sequences, 25% to 30% of which are singletons. This TCR was sampled from a male donor with early-stage non-small cell lung cancer. This chain joins TRBV7-2 and TRBJ2-1, with D possibly being TRBD1 (5 bases). The sequences come from lung tumor tissue, collected at surgery. The CDR3 sequence: CASSLAADSSYNEQFF. CDR3 DNA sequence: TGTGCCAGCAGCTTAGCTGCCGACAGCTCCTACAATGAGCAGTTCTTC.